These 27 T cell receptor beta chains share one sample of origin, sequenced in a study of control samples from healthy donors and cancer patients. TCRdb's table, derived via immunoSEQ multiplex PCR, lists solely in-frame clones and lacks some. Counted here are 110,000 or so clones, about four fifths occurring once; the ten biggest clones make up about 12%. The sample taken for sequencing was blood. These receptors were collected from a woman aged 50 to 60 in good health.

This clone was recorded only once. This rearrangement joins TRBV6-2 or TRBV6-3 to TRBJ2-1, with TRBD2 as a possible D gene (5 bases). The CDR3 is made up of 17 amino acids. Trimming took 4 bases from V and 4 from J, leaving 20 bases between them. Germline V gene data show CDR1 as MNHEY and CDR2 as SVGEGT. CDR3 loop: CASSSISATAVYNEQFF. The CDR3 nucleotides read TGTGCCAGCAGTTCCATTAGCGCGACCGCGGTTTACAATGAGCAGTTCTTC.

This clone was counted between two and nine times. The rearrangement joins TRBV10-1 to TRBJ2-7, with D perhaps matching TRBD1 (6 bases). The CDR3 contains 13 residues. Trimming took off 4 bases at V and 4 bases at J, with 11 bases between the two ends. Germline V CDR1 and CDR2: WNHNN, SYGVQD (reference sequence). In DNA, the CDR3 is TGCGCCAGCAGTGCCGGCAGGGGATACGAGCAGTACTTC. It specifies CASSAGRGYEQYF.

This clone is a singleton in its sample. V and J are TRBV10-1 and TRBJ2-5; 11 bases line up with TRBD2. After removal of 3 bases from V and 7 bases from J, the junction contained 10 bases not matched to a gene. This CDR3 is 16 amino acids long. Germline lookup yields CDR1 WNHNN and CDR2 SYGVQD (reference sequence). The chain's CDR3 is CASSEHLGLAAGTQYF. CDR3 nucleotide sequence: TGCGCCAGCAGTGAACACCTGGGACTAGCGGCCGGGACCCAGTACTTC.

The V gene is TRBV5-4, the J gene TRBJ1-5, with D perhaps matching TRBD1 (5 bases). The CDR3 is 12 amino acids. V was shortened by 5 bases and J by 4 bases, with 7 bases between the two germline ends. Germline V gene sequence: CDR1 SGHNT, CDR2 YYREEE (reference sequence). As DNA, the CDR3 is TGTGCCAGCAGTCAGGGAAATCAGCCCCAGCATTTT. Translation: CASSQGNQPQHF.

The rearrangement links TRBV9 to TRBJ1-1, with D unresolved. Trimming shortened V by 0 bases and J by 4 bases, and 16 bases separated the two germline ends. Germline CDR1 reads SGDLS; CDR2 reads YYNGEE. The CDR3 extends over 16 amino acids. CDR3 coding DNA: TGTGCCAGCAGCGTAGATGCTTCGGAAGGGATCACTGAAGCTTTCTTT. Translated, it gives CASSVDASEGITEAFF.

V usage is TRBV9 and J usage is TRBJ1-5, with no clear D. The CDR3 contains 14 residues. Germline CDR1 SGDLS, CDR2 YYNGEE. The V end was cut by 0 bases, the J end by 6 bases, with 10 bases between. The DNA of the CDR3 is TGTGCCAGCAGCGTAGGTGATTCTGGTCAGCCCCAGCATTTT. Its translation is CASSVGDSGQPQHF.

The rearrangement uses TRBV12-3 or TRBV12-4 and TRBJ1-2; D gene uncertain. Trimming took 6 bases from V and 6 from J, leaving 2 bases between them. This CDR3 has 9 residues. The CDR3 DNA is TGTGCCAGCAGGAATGGCTACACCTTC. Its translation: CASRNGYTF.

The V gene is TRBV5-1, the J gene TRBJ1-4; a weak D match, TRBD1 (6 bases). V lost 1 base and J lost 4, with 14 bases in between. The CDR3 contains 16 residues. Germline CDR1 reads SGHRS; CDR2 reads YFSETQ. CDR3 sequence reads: CASSLSSGAGNEKLFF. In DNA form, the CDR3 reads TGCGCCAGCAGCTTGAGTTCGGGGGCCGGTAATGAAAAACTGTTTTTT.

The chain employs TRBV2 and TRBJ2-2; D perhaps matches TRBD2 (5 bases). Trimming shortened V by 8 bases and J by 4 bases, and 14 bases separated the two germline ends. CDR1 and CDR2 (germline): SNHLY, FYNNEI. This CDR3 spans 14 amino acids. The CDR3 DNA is TGTGCCAGCGGACTCGAGGACGGCACCGGGGAGCTGTTTTTT. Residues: CASGLEDGTGELFF.

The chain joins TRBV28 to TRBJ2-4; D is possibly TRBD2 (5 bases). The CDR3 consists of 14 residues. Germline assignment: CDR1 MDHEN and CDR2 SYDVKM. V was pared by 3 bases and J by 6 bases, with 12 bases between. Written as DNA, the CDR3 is TGTGCCAGCAGTTTCCGGGCGGGTCCAAACATTCAGTACTTC. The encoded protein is CASSFRAGPNIQYF.

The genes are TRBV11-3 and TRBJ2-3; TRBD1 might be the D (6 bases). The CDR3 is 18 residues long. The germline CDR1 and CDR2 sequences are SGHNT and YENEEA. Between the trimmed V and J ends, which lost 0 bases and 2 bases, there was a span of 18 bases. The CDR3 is CASSLDPTGTRDTDTQYF. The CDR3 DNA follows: TGTGCCAGCAGCTTAGACCCTACAGGGACACGAGACACAGATACGCAGTATTTT.

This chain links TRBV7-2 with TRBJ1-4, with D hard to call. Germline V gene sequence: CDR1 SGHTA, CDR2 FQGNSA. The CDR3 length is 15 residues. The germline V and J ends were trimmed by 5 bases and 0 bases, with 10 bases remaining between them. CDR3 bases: TGTGCCAGCAGCCAAGGCGACGCAACTAATGAAAAACTGTTTTTT. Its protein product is CASSQGDATNEKLFF.

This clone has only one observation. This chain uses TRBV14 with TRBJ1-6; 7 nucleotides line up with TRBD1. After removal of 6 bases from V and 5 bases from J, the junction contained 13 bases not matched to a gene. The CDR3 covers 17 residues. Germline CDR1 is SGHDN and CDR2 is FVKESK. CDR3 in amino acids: CASSRFRQGHNNSPLHF. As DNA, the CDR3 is TGTGCCAGCAGTCGATTCCGACAGGGCCATAATAATTCACCCCTCCACTTT.

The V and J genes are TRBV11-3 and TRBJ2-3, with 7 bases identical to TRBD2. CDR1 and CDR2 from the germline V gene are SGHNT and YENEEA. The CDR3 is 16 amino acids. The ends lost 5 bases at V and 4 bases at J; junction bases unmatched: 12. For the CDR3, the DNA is TGTGCCAGCAGCAGAGGACTAGACTATGGTTCAGATACGCAGTATTTT. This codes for CASSRGLDYGSDTQYF.

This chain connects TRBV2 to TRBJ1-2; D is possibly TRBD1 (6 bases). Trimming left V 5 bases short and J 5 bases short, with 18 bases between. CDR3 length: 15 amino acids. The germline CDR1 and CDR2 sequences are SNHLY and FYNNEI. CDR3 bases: TGTGCCAGCAGTACATTAGGGGACACCTATTATGGCTACACCTTC. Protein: CASSTLGDTYYGYTF.

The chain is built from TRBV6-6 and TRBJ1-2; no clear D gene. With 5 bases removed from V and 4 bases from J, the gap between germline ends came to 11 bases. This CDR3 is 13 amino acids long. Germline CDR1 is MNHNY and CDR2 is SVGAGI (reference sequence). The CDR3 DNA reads TGTGCCAGCAGTCGTGCGACAAGCTATGGCTACACCTTC. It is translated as CASSRATSYGYTF.

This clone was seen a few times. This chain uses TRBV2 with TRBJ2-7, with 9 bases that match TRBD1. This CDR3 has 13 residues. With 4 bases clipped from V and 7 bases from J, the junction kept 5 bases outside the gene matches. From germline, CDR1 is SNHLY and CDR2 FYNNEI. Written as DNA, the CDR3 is TGTGCCAGCAGTGTGGACAGGGGAAGGGAGCAGTACTTC. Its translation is CASSVDRGREQYF.

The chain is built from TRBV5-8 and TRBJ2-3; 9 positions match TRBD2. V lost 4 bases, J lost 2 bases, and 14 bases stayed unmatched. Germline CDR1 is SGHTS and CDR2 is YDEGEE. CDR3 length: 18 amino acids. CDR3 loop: CASSPEGAGGLFTDTQYF. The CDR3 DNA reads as TGTGCCAGCAGCCCCGAAGGTGCGGGAGGGCTCTTCACAGATACGCAGTATTTT.

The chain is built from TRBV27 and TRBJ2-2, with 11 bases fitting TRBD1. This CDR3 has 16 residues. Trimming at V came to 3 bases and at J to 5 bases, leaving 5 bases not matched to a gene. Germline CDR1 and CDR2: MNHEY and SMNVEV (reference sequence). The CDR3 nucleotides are TGTGCCAGCAGTTTCGGGACAGGGGGAAATACCGGGGAGCTGTTTTTT. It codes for CASSFGTGGNTGELFF.

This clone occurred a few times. CDR3 sequence: CASSLGRLNTEAFF. For the CDR3, the DNA is TGTGCCAGCAGCTTAGGACGACTGAACACTGAAGCTTTCTTT. The rearrangement uses TRBV11-3 and TRBJ1-1; D not resolved. CDR1 SGHNT and CDR2 YENEEA come from the germline V gene. This CDR3 has 14 residues. The germline V and J ends were trimmed by 1 base and 0 bases, with 6 bases remaining between them.

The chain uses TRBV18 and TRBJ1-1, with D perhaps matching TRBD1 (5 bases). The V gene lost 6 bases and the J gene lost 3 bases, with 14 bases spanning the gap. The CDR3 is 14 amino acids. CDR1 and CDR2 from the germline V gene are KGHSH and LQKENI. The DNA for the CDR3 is TGTGCCAGCTCCGGGAAGGGGTCGGACACTGAAGCTTTCTTT. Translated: CASSGKGSDTEAFF.

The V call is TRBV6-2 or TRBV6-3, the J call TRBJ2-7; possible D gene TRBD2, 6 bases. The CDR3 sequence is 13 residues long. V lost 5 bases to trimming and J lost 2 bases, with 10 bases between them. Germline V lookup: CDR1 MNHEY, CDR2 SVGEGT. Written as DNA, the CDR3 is TGTGCCAGCAGTCGGGCTAGCGCCTACGAGCAGTACTTC. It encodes CASSRASAYEQYF.

Here the CDR3 reads CASSLRGGLSNEQFF. The CDR3 bases are TGTGCCAGCAGTCTACGGGGGGGGCTGAGCAATGAGCAGTTCTTC. The chain joins TRBV28 to TRBJ2-1; 8 bases are shared with TRBD2. The germline V gene encodes CDR1 MDHEN and CDR2 SYDVKM. The V gene end was trimmed by 5 bases and the J gene end by 6 bases; junction bases not matched to a gene: 9. The CDR3 consists of 15 residues.

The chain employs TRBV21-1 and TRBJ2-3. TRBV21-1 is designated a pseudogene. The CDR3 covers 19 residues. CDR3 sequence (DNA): TGTGCCAGCAGCAAAGACCCCACTCCGGGGGCCACGAGCACAGATACGCAGTATTTT. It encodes CASSKDPTPGATSTDTQYF.

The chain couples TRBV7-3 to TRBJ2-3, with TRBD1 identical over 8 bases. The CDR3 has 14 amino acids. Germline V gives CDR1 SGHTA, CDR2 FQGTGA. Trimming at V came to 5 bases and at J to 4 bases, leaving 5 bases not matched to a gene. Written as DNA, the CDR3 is TGTGCCAGCAGCCATATGACAGGGGCAGATACGCAGTATTTT. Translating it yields CASSHMTGADTQYF.

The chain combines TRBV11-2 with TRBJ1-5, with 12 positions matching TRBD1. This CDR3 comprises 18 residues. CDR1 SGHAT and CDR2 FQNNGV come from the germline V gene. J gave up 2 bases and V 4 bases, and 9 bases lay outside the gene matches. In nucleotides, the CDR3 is TGTGCCAGCAGCTACCGGGACAGGGGGCTAAAGGGCAATCAGCCCCAGCATTTT. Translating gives CASSYRDRGLKGNQPQHF.

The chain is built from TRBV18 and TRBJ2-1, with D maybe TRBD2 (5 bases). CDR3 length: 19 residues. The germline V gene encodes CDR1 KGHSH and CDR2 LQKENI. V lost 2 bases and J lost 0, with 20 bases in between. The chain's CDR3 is CASSPMDTGNLSSYNEQFF. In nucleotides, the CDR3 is TGTGCCAGCTCACCAATGGATACCGGGAACCTCAGCTCCTACAATGAGCAGTTCTTC.